Listed here is a single TCR beta chain. Using immunoSEQ multiplex PCR, the repertoire was profiled, and TCRdb retains in-frame clones only, with some absent. Of around 140,000 clones in the sample, around 87% were seen once. The sample is drawn from a study of blood T cell repertoires in COVID-19. Study summary: Spain, Italy and the United States supplied samples that represented acute and convalescent COVID-19. The cDNA or gDNA used as material had been derived from T cells, B-cell-depleted T cells, or PBMCs.

Germline V gives CDR1 MNHEY, CDR2 SVGAGI. The CDR3 extends over 14 amino acids. V was pared by 6 bases and J by 0 bases, with 3 bases of the junction left unmatched. The V call is TRBV6-5, the J call TRBJ2-3, with 7 bases fitting TRBD2. The origin of this receptor is a woman aged 50 to 65 with active or convalescent COVID-19. The source material was peripheral blood. This CDR3 is CASSFSGSTDTQYF. CDR3 nucleotide sequence: TGTGCCAGCAGCTTTAGCGGGAGCACAGATACGCAGTATTTT.